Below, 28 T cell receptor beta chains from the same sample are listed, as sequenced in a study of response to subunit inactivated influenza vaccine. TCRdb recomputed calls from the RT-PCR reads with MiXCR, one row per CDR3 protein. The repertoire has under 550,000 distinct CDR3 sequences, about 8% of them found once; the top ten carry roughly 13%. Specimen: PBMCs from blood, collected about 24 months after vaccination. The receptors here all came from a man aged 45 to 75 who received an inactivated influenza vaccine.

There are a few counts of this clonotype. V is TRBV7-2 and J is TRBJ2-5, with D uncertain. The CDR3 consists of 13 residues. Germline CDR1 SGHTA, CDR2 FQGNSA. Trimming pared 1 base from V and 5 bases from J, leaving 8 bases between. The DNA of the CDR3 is TGTGCCAGCAGCTTAGGGGCCGTGGAGACCCAGTACTTC. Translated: CASSLGAVETQYF.

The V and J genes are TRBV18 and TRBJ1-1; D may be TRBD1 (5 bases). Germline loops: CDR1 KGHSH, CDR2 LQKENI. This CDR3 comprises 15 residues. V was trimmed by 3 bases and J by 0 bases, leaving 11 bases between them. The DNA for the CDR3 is TGTGCCAGCTCACCTCCTACGACAGTGAACACTGAAGCTTTCTTT. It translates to CASSPPTTVNTEAFF. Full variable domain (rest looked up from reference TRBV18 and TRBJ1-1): NAGVMQNPRHLVRRRGQEARLRCSPMKGHSHVYWYRQLPEEGLKFMVYLQKENIIDESGMPKERFSAEFPKEGPSILRIQQVVRGDSAAYFCASSPPTTVNTEAFFGQGTRLTVV.

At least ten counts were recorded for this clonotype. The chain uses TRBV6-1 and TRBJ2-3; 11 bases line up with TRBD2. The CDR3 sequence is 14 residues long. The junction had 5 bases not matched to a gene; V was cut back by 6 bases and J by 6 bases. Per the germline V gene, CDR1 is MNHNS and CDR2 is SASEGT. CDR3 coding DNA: TGTGCCAGCAGAACTAGCGGGAGTATGGATACGCAGTATTTT. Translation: CASRTSGSMDTQYF.

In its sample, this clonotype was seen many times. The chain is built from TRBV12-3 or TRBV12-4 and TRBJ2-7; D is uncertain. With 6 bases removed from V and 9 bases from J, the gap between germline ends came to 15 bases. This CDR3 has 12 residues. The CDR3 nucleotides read TGTGCCAGCAGCCCCCGAGGTGACTTGCAGTACTTC. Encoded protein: CASSPRGDLQYF.

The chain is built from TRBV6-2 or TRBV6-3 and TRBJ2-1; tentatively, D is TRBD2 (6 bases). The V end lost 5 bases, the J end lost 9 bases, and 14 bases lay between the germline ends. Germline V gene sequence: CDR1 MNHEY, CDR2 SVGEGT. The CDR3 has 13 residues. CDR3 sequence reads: CASSLRTSSEQFF. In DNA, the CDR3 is TGTGCCAGCAGTCTAAGAACTAGCAGTGAGCAGTTCTTC.

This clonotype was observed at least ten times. CDR3 residues: CASSLALSSPQHF. CDR3 in DNA: TGTGCCAGCAGTTTAGCGCTTTCGTCCCCCCAGCATTTT. This chain links TRBV12-3 or TRBV12-4 with TRBJ1-5; D remains unclear. V was clipped by 0 bases and J by 10 bases, with 10 bases between them. CDR3 size: 13 residues.

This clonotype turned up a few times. CDR3 DNA sequence: TGTGCCAGCAGCTTAGCCGGGACAGACCCTGAAAAACTGTTTTTT. This encodes CASSLAGTDPEKLFF. The chain employs TRBV7-9 and TRBJ1-4, with 7 bases lining up with TRBD1. From germline, CDR1 is SEHNR and CDR2 FQNEAQ (reference sequence). There are 15 residues in the CDR3. V lost 0 bases to trimming and J lost 7 bases; unmatched junction nucleotides: 5.

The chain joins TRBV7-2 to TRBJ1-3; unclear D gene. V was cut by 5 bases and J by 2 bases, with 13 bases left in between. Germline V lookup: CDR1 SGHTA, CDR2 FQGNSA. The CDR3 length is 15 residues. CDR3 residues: CASSTSQIPGNTIYF. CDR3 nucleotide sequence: TGTGCCAGCAGCACCTCCCAAATTCCTGGAAACACCATATATTTT.

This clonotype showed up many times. CDR3 sequence (DNA): TGCGCCAGCAGCCAAGTTAAGGGGAAGGAGGCTTTCTTT. Translating gives CASSQVKGKEAFF. This chain links TRBV4-1 with TRBJ1-1; TRBD1 is a possible D gene (5 bases). Trimming pared 1 base from V and 11 bases from J, leaving 14 bases between. Germline loops: CDR1 MGHRA, CDR2 YSYEKL. The CDR3 has 13 amino acids.

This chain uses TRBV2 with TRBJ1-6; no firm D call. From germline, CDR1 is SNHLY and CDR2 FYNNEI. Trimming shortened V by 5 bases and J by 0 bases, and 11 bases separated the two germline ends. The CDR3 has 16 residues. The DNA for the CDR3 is TGTGCCAGCAGTAACCCTTTGAGCTCCTATAATTCACCCCTCCACTTT. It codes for CASSNPLSSYNSPLHF.

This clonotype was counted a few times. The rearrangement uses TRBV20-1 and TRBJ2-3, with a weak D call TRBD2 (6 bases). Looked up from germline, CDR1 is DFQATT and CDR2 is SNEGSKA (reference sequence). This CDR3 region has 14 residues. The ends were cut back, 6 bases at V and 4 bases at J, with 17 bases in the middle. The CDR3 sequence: CSARLVVYADTQYF. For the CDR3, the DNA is TGCAGTGCGAGACTAGTGGTTTATGCAGATACGCAGTATTTT.

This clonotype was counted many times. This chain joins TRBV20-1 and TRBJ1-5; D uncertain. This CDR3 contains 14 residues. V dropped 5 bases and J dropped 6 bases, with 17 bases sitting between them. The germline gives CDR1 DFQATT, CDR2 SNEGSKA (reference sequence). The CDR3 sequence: CSAGDWEGVQPQHF. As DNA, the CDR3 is TGCAGTGCTGGCGATTGGGAGGGAGTTCAGCCCCAGCATTTT.

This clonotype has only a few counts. The CDR3 nucleotides are TGCAGTGCTAGCCAGAGCCATAACAATCAGCCCCAGCATTTT. It encodes CSASQSHNNQPQHF. This chain joins TRBV20-1 and TRBJ1-5; D unclear. Germline CDR1 DFQATT, CDR2 SNEGSKA (reference sequence). The CDR3 loop spans 14 amino acids. Trimming took off 3 bases at V and 3 bases at J, with 12 bases between the two ends.

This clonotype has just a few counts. CDR3 nucleotides: TGTGCCAGCAGTTTCGGACGAAACCCCTCCTACGAGCAGTACTTC. It codes for CASSFGRNPSYEQYF. The genes are TRBV12-3 or TRBV12-4 and TRBJ2-7, with D unclear. There are 15 residues in the CDR3. V was cut by 3 bases and J by 0 bases, with 12 bases left in between.

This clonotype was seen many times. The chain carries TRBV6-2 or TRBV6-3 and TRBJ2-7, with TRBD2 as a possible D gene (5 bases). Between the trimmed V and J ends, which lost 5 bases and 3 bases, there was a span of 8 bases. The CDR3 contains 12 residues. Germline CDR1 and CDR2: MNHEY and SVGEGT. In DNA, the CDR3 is TGTGCCAGCAGTCCCCGGGACTACGAGCAGTACTTC. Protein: CASSPRDYEQYF.

CDR3 in DNA: TGTGCCAGCAGCTTGGCCAGGGACAGAGGAAACACCATATATTTT. This translates into CASSLARDRGNTIYF. The chain recombines TRBV5-6 with TRBJ1-3; 7 bases are a match to TRBD1. Germline trimming cut 0 bases from V and 4 bases from J; bases unmatched to any gene: 4. Germline CDR1 SGHDT, CDR2 YYEEEE. The CDR3 contains 15 residues.

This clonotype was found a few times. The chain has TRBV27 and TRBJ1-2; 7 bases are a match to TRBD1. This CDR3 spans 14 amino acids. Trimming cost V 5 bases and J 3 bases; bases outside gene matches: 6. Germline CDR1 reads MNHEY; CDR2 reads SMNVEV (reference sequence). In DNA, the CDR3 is TGTGCCAGCAGTAAACAGGGGTTTGACTATGGCTACACCTTC. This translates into CASSKQGFDYGYTF.

The CDR3 coding sequence is TGTGCCAGCAGTCAACAGGGGGGAAGTCCCTACGAGCAGTACTTC. Amino acid sequence: CASSQQGGSPYEQYF. This sequence joins TRBV27 and TRBJ2-7; 8 bases are shared with TRBD1. This CDR3 region has 15 residues. After removal of 5 bases from V and 2 bases from J, the junction contained 8 bases not matched to a gene. Germline values: CDR1 MNHEY, CDR2 SMNVEV (reference sequence).

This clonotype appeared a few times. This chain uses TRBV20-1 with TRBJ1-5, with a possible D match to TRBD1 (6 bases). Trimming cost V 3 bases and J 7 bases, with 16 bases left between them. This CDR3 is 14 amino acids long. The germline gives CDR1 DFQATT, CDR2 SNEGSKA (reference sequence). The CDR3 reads CSASGRGSWQPQHF. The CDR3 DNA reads TGCAGTGCTAGTGGCAGGGGTTCTTGGCAGCCCCAGCATTTT.

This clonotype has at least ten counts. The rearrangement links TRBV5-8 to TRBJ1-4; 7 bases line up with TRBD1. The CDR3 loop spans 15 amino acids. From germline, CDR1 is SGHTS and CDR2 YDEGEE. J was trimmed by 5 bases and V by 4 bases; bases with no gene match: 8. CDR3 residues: CASSGHRDRNEKLFF. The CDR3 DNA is TGTGCCAGCAGCGGACACCGGGACAGAAATGAAAAACTGTTTTTT.

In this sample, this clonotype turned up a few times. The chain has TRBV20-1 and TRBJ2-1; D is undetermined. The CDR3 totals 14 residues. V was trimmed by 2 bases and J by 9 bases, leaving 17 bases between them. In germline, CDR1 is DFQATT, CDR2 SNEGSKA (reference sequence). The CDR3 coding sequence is TGCAGTGCTAGATTTAGGAGATTGGGGATTGAGCAGTTCTTC. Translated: CSARFRRLGIEQFF.

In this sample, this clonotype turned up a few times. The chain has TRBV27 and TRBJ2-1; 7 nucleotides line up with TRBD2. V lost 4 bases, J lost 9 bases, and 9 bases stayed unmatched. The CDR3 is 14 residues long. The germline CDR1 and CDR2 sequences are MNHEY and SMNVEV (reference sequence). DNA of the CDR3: TGTGCCAGCAGTTACGGGACTATGGGGCTTGAGCAGTTCTTC. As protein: CASSYGTMGLEQFF.

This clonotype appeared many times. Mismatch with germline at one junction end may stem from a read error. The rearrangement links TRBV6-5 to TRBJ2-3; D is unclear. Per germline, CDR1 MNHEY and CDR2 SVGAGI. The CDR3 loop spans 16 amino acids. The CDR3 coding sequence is TGTGTCAGCAGTTATCAACTGGCGACTAGCACAGATACGCAGTATTTT. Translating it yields CVSSYQLATSTDTQYF.

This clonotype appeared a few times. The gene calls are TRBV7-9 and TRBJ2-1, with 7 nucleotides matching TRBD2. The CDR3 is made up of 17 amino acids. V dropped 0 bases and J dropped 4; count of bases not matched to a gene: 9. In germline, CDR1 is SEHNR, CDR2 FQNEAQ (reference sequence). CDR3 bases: TGTGCCAGCAGCTTAGCGGGAGGGTCCCTGGGTTACAATGAGCAGTTCTTC. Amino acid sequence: CASSLAGGSLGYNEQFF.

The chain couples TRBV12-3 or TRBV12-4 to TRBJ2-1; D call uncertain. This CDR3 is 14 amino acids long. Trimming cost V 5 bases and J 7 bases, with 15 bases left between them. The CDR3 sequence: CASSPTGAKNEQFF. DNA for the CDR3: TGTGCCAGCAGTCCAACGGGTGCCAAGAATGAGCAGTTCTTC.

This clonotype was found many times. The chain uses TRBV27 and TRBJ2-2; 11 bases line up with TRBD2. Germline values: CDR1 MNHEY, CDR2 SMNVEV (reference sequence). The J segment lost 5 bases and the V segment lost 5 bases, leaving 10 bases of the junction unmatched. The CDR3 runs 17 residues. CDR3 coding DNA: TGTGCCAGCAGTCACAGGGATAGCGGGAGGGGGACCGGGGAGCTGTTTTTT. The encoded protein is CASSHRDSGRGTGELFF.

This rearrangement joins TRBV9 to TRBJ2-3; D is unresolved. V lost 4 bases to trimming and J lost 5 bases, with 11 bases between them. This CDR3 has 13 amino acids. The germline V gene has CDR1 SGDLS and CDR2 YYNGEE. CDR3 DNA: TGTGCCAGCAGCCCTCAGACGGGAGATACGCAGTATTTT. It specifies CASSPQTGDTQYF.

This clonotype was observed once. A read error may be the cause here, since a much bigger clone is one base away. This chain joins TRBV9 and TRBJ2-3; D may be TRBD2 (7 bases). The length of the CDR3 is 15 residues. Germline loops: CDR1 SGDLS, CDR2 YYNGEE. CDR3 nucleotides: TGTGCCATCAGCGTAGGCGGGGGCCGCACAGATACGCAGTATTTT. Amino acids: CAISVGGGRTDTQYF.